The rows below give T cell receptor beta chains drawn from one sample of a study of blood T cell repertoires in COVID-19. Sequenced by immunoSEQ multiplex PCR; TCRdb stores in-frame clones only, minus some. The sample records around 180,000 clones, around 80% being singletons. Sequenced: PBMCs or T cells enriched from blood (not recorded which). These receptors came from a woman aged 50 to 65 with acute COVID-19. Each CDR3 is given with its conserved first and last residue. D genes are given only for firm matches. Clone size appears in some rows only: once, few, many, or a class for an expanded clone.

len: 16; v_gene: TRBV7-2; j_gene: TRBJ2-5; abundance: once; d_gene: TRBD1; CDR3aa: CASSPGTGVLQETQYF; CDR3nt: TGTGCCAGCAGCCCGGGGACAGGGGTCCTTCAAGAGACCCAGTACTTC
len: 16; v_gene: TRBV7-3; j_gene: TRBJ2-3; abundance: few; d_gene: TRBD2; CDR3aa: CASSPSGRGITDTQYF; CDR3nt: TGTGCCAGCAGCCCGAGCGGGCGGGGGATCACAGATACGCAGTATTTT
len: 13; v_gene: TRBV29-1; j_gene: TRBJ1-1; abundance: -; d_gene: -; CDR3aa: CSVASGVNTEAFF; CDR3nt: TGCAGCGTTGCCTCGGGGGTGAACACTGAAGCTTTCTTT
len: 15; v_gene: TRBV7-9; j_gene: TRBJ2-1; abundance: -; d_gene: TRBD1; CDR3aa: CASSPGTGRVNEQFF; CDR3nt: TGTGCCAGCAGCCCCGGGACAGGGAGGGTCAATGAGCAGTTCTTC
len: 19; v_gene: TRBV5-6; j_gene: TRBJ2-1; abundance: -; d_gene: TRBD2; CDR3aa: CASSFETSGGPSSYNEQFF; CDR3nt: TGTGCCAGCAGCTTTGAGACTAGCGGGGGACCAAGCTCCTACAATGAGCAGTTCTTC
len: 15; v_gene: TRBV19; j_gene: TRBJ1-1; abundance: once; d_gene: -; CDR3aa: CASTPPTGMNTEAFF; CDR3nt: TGTGCCAGTACCCCCCCGACAGGAATGAACACTGAAGCTTTCTTT
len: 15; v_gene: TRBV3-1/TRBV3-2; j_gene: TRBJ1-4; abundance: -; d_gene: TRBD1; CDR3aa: CASSHYRQGGEKLFF; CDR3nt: TGTGCCAGCAGCCATTACCGACAGGGCGGGGAAAAACTGTTTTTT
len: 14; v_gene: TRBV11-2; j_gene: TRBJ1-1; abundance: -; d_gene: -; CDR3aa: CASSLADGGTEAFF; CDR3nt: TGTGCCAGCAGCTTAGCGGATGGGGGGACTGAAGCTTTCTTT
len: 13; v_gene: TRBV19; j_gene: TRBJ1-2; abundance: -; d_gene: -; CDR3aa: CATNGFRSYGYTF; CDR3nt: TGTGCCACCAACGGGTTTCGAAGCTATGGCTACACCTTC
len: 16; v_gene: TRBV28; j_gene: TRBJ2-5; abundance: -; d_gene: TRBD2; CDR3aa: CASSPGTSGDQETQYF; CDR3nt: TGTGCCAGCAGCCCCGGGACTAGCGGGGACCAAGAGACCCAGTACTTC
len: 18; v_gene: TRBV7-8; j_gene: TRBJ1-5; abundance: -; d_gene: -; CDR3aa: CASSLAGGAANSNQPQHF; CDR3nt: TGTGCCAGCAGCTTAGCGGGGGGGGCAGCTAATAGCAATCAGCCCCAGCATTTT
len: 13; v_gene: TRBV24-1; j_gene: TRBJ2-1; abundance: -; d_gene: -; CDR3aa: CATGAAGRNEQFF; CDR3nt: TGTGCCACCGGGGCGGCCGGCCGCAATGAGCAGTTCTTC
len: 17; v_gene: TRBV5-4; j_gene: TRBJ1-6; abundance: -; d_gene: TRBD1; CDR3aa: CASSRPGQGSYNSPLHF; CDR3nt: TGTGCCAGCAGCCGTCCGGGACAGGGCTCCTATAATTCACCCCTCCACTTT
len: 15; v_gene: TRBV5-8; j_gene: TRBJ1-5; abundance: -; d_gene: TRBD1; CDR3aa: CASRFTGGGNQPQHF; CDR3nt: TGTGCCAGCAGATTTACAGGGGGCGGCAATCAGCCCCAGCATTTT
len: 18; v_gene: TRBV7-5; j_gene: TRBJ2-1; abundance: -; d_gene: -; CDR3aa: CVRSPPIRVAGGINEQFF; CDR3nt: -
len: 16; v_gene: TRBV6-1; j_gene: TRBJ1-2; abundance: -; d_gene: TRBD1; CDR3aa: CASSEVPSGGIGGYTF; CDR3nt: TGTGCCAGCAGTGAAGTCCCTTCAGGGGGCATAGGGGGCTACACCTTC
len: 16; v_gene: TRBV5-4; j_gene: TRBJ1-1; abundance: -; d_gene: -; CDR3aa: CASSPPARPMNTEAFF; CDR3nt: TGTGCCAGCAGCCCCCCCGCCAGGCCCATGAACACTGAAGCTTTCTTT
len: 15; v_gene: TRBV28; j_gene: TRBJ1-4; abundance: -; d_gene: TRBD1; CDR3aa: CASSGQGTGNKKLFF; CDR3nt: TGTGCCAGCAGTGGGCAAGGGACAGGGAATAAAAAACTGTTTTTT
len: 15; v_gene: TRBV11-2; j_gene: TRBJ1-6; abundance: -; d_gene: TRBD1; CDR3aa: CASSYRAGGNSPLHF; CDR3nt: TGTGCCAGCAGCTATCGAGCAGGGGGTAATTCACCCCTCCACTTT
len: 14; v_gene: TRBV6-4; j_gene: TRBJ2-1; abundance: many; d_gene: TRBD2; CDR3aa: CASSRGGHRNEQFF; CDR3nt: TGTGCCAGCTCCCGGGGGGGCCACCGCAATGAGCAGTTCTTC
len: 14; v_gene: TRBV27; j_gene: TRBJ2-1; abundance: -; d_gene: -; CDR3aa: CASREIPGGNEQFF; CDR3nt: TGTGCCAGCAGGGAGATCCCAGGAGGTAATGAGCAGTTCTTC
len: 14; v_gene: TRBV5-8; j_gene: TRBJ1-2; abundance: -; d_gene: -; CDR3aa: CASLRQGTGYGYTF; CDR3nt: TGTGCCAGCCTACGTCAGGGGACCGGCTATGGCTACACCTTC
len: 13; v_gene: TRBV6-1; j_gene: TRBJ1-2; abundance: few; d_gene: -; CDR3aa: CASSEEGQRGYTF; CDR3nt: TGTGCCAGCAGTGAAGAGGGCCAGCGGGGCTACACCTTC
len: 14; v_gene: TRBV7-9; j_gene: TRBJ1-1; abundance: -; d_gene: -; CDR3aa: CASSLAGFGTEAFF; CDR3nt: TGTGCCAGCAGCTTAGCCGGGTTCGGGACTGAAGCTTTCTTT
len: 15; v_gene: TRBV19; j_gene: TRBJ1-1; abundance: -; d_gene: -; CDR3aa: CASTNRWGSNTEAFF; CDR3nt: TGTGCCAGTACCAACCGCTGGGGCAGTAACACTGAAGCTTTCTTT
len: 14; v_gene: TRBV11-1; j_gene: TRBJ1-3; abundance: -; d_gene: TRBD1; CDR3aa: CASSPDRYSSTIYF; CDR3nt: TGTGCCAGCAGCCCGGACAGGTATTCGTCCACCATATATTTT
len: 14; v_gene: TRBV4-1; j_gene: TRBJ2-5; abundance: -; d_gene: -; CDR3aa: CASSQGVRQETQYF; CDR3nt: TGCGCCAGCAGCCAAGGGGTGAGGCAAGAGACCCAGTACTTC
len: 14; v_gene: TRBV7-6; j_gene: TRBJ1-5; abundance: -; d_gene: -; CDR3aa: CASSLEQSAGAQHF; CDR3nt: TGTGCCAGCAGCTTAGAACAGTCAGCAGGGGCCCAGCATTTT
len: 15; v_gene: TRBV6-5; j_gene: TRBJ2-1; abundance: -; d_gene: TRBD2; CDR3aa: CAIGGTSGNYNEQFF; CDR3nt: TGTGCCATCGGGGGGACTAGCGGAAACTACAATGAGCAGTTCTTC
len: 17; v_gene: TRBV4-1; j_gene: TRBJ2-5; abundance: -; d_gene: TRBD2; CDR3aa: CASSRVAGGLVQETQYF; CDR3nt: TGCGCCAGCAGCCGGGTAGCGGGGGGGCTGGTCCAAGAGACCCAGTACTTC
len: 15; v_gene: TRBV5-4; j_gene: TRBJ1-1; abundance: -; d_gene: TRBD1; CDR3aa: CASSKKTGSRLVAFF; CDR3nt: TGTGCCAGCAGCAAAAAGACAGGGAGTCGGTTGGTAGCTTTCTTT
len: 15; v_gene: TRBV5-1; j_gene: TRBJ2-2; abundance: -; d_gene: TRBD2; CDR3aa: CASSLRLAATGELFF; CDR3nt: TGCGCCAGCAGCCTCCGACTAGCGGCCACCGGGGAGCTGTTTTTT